This entry lists 21 T cell receptor beta chains sequenced from one sample in a study of breast tumors, draining lymph nodes, adjacent tissues (dated by TCRdb to the mid-2010s). Lymph node samples were obtained from the axillary draining lymph nodes of breast cancer patients. Library construction relied on multiplex PCR. Sequencing relied on an Illumina HiSeq 2000. TCRdb handled the public reads itself, with Q25 trimming in fastp and clone calling in MiXCR, and kept productive beta chains. CDR3 protein duplicates are merged, each entry listing the most common genes and DNA. The sample yields 200,000 to 300,000 distinct CDR3 sequences; over 25% were counted once. The ten largest clones capture 1.1% of the sample. The sequenced sample was axillary lymph node tissue. All receptors derive from a female donor with breast cancer. Some clones in this sample may be carry-over from other donors' samples.

Turning to this clonotype: Being one base from a much bigger clone, this may be a read error. CDR3 loop: CASSANRATYGYTF. DNA for the CDR3: TGTGCCAGCAGCGCTAACCGGGCTACCTATGGCTACACCTTC. The gene calls are TRBV11-2 and TRBJ1-2; no clear D. This CDR3 has 14 amino acids. Germline V gene lookup returns CDR1 SGHAT and CDR2 FQNNGV. V lost 5 bases to trimming and J lost 4 bases, with 14 bases between them.

The V gene is TRBV6-5, the J gene TRBJ2-2, with 9 bases matching TRBD2. The trim removed 6 bases at V and 4 bases at J, leaving 9 bases unmatched. The germline V gene has CDR1 MNHEY and CDR2 SVGAGI. The CDR3 has 16 residues. The CDR3 region is CASRPKTSGSTGELFF. CDR3 sequence (DNA): TGTGCCAGCAGGCCAAAGACTAGCGGAAGCACCGGGGAGCTGTTTTTT.

Only a few counts were recorded for this clonotype. The conserved phenylalanine or tryptophan normally closing the CDR3 is absent here, so this likely arose from a read error. The gene calls are TRBV7-9 and TRBJ2-5; D unclear. This CDR3 comprises 14 residues. V lost 2 bases, J lost 1 base, and 8 bases lay in between. CDR1 is SEHNR and CDR2 is FQNEAQ in the germline V gene (reference sequence). The CDR3: CASSLTNSQETQYL. The DNA of the CDR3 is TGTGCCAGCAGCTTAACAAACAGCCAAGAGACCCAGTACCTC.

This clonotype appeared a few times. Being one base from a much bigger clone, this may be a read error. The chain uses TRBV20-1 and TRBJ2-5, with 11 bases lining up with TRBD2. Germline CDR1 is DFQATT and CDR2 is SNEGSKA (reference sequence). CDR3 length: 14 residues. V dropped 6 bases and J dropped 7; count of bases not matched to a gene: 10. The CDR3 DNA sequence: TGCAGTGCCGGGACTAGCGGTGGACTGGCGACCCAGTACTTC. Translated: CSAGTSGGLATQYF.

This clonotype came up a few times. CDR3 protein: CASSFPTTDLAKNIQYF. The CDR3 nucleotides read TGTGCCAGCAGCTTCCCCACAACGGACCTAGCCAAAAACATTCAGTACTTC. The chain uses TRBV7-2 and TRBJ2-4, with unresolved D. The V end lost 3 bases, the J end lost 0 bases, and 15 bases lay between the germline ends. Germline V gene sequence: CDR1 SGHTA, CDR2 FQGNSA. CDR3 length: 17 residues.

Concerning this clonotype itself: A clone one base away is much larger, so this may be a read error. This chain connects TRBV14 to TRBJ2-7, with D perhaps matching TRBD2 (6 bases). Germline-derived CDR1 and CDR2 are SGHDN and FVKESK. The CDR3 is 15 amino acids. V was trimmed by 5 bases and J by 3 bases, leaving 17 bases between them. The CDR3 nucleotides read TGTGCCAGCAGCTACCGGGACTGGAGGGACTACGAGCAGTACTTC. Its protein product is CASSYRDWRDYEQYF. Complete variable domain (other parts from reference TRBV14 and TRBJ2-7): EAGVTQFPSHSVIEKGQTVTLRCDPISGHDNLYWYRRVMGKEIKFLLHFVKESKQDESGMPNNRFLAERTGGTYSTLKVQPAELEDSGVYFCASSYRDWRDYEQYFGPGTRLTVT.

This clonotype was recorded many times. This chain joins TRBV7-2 and TRBJ2-1; D ambiguous. This CDR3 region has 12 residues. In germline, CDR1 is SGHTA, CDR2 FQGNSA. V was shortened by 2 bases and J by 9 bases, with 8 bases between the two germline ends. This CDR3 is CASSLSGTEQFF. CDR3 nucleotide sequence: TGTGCCAGCAGCTTATCGGGCACTGAGCAGTTCTTC.

This clonotype was found many times. Written as DNA, the CDR3 is TGCAGCGTGGTGACAGTTGTCTCCTACAATGAGCAGTTCTTC. Its translation: CSVVTVVSYNEQFF. The chain uses TRBV29-1 and TRBJ2-1, with D possibly TRBD1 on 5 matching bases. Looked up from germline, CDR1 is SQVTM and CDR2 is ANQGSEA. The CDR3 is 14 amino acids. V gave up 6 bases and J gave up 0 bases, with 12 bases separating them.

This clonotype was recorded only once. One end of the junction is discordant with germline, which a read error may explain. V and J are TRBV7-4 and TRBJ2-2; 7 nucleotides agree with TRBD1. The CDR3 spans 15 residues. The germline gives CDR1 SGHVT, CDR2 SQSDAQ. CDR3 sequence: CASSPPGQRTGELLF. CDR3 in DNA: TGTGCCAGCAGCCCACCGGGACAGCGGACCGGGGAGCTGCTTTTT.

The CDR3 is CSVAWGTEAFF. The CDR3 nucleotides are TGCAGCGTTGCGTGGGGAACTGAAGCTTTCTTT. The chain couples TRBV29-1 to TRBJ1-1; no reliable D call. The length of the CDR3 is 11 residues. Between the trimmed V and J ends, which lost 4 bases and 5 bases, there was a span of 8 bases. Germline V gene lookup returns CDR1 SQVTM and CDR2 ANQGSEA.

This clonotype came up a few times. This may stem from a read error, because a much larger clone lies one nucleotide away. The chain combines TRBV11-2 with TRBJ2-5, with 9 nucleotides matching TRBD2. Germline loops: CDR1 SGHAT, CDR2 FQNNGV. The CDR3 contains 15 residues. After removal of 5 bases from V and 4 bases from J, the junction contained 8 bases not matched to a gene. The CDR3 DNA follows: TGTGCCAGCAGCCAATTAGCGGGAGCCCGAGAGACCCAGTACTTC. Amino acids: CASSQLAGARETQYF.

On this clonotype: A read error may explain this, as a much larger clone is one base away. The V gene is TRBV7-2, the J gene TRBJ2-5; 10 bases agree with TRBD2. The germline gives CDR1 SGHTA, CDR2 FQGNSA. This CDR3 is built from 15 residues. DNA of the CDR3: TGTGCCAGCAGCCGGACTCTAGCGGGAGTGGAGACCCAGCACTTC. It yields the protein CASSRTLAGVETQHF. Filled out from reference TRBV7-2 and TRBJ2-5, the complete variable domain reads GAGVSQSPSNKVTEKGKDVELRCDPISGHTALYWYRQSLGQGLEFLIYFQGNSAPDKSGLPSDRFSAERTGGSVSTLTIQRTQQEDSAVYLCASSRTLAGVETQHFGPGTRLLVL.

This clonotype was seen many times. The V and J genes are TRBV7-2 and TRBJ2-7; 11 nucleotides match TRBD2. Germline CDR1 is SGHTA and CDR2 is FQGNSA. The CDR3 loop spans 15 amino acids. V shed 3 bases, J shed 5 bases, and the junction held 6 bases outside the gene matches. CDR3 protein: CASSLGLAVWDEQYF. The CDR3 bases are TGTGCCAGCAGCTTGGGACTAGCGGTTTGGGACGAGCAGTACTTC. Filled out from reference TRBV7-2 and TRBJ2-7, the complete variable domain reads GAGVSQSPSNKVTEKGKDVELRCDPISGHTALYWYRQSLGQGLEFLIYFQGNSAPDKSGLPSDRFSAERTGGSVSTLTIQRTQQEDSAVYLCASSLGLAVWDEQYFGPGTRLTVT.

This clonotype was recorded many times. The chain carries TRBV6-5 and TRBJ2-5; 9 bases match TRBD2. CDR1 and CDR2 from the germline V gene are MNHEY and SVGAGI. V trimming: 8 bases; J trimming: 5 bases; junction bases outside the gene matches: 9. This CDR3 spans 14 amino acids. CDR3 region: CASGRGLASETQYF. CDR3 DNA sequence: TGTGCCAGCGGACGAGGACTAGCGAGTGAGACCCAGTACTTC.

As regards this clonotype: At one of its ends the junction is not consistent with the germline gene, which may arise from a read error. This sequence joins TRBV12-3 or TRBV12-4 and TRBJ1-2, with 8 bases that match TRBD1. CDR3 length: 13 residues. CDR3 DNA sequence: TGTGCCAGCAGTTTCTCGGCCGGGACAGGCTCTCACTTC. Its translation: CASSFSAGTGSHF.

In its sample, this clonotype was seen a few times. V gene TRBV27 combines with J gene TRBJ2-3; no definite D call. Germline V lookup: CDR1 MNHEY, CDR2 SMNVEV (reference sequence). This CDR3 has 14 residues. The V end was cut by 2 bases, the J end by 2 bases, with 8 bases between. CDR3 nucleotides: TGTGCCAGCAGTTTACCCTGGGACACAGATACGCAGTATTTT. It is translated as CASSLPWDTDTQYF.

The sample holds many counts of this clonotype. The CDR3 DNA reads TGTGCCAGCTCAGCCGACAGCTCCCGGGGCTACACCTTC. Residues: CASSADSSRGYTF. V and J are TRBV18 and TRBJ1-2; TRBD1 might be the D (5 bases). The CDR3 is made up of 13 amino acids. The V and J ends lost 5 bases and 8 bases respectively, with 15 bases between them. The germline gives CDR1 KGHSH, CDR2 LQKENI.

There are many counts of this clonotype. V and J are TRBV6-2 or TRBV6-3 and TRBJ1-4, with a weak D call TRBD1 (5 bases). CDR3 length equals 15 residues. V lost 4 bases and J 5 bases, leaving 14 bases between the germline ends. CDR1 is MNHEY and CDR2 is SVGEGT in the germline V gene. CDR3: CASSSSGLPNEKLFF. The DNA for the CDR3 is TGTGCCAGCAGTTCCTCGGGACTCCCGAATGAAAAACTGTTTTTT.

Concerning this clonotype itself: An end of the junction differs from the germline gene, which may be a read error. The chain employs TRBV9 and TRBJ1-4, with a weak D call TRBD1 (5 bases). The CDR3 is made up of 15 amino acids. Germline lookup yields CDR1 SGDLS and CDR2 YYNGEE. For the CDR3, the DNA is TGTGCCTGCAGCGTAGAAGGACATCTCAATGAGAAACTGTTTTTT. It translates to CACSVEGHLNEKLFF.

Comment on this clonotype: A read error may produce the germline difference seen at one junction end. The chain is built from TRBV20-1 and TRBJ2-3; no reliable D call. Germline assignment: CDR1 DFQATT and CDR2 SNEGSKA (reference sequence). The CDR3 has 14 amino acids. The CDR3 spells CSAPDHFSTATQYF. As DNA, the CDR3 is TGCAGTGCCCCGGACCACTTTAGCACAGCTACGCAGTATTTT.

This clonotype was detected only once. The conserved closing phenylalanine or tryptophan is absent in this CDR3, likely reflecting a read error. The chain is built from TRBV7-2 and TRBJ2-7, with 10 positions matching TRBD2. The CDR3 spans 16 residues. The V segment lost 1 base and the J segment 2 bases; nucleotides outside the gene matches: 5. Germline V gene sequence: CDR1 SGHTA, CDR2 FQGNSA. The CDR3: CASSLVSGRSAYEQYL. The CDR3 DNA is TGTGCCAGCAGCTTAGTTAGCGGGAGGAGCGCCTACGAGCAGTACCTC.